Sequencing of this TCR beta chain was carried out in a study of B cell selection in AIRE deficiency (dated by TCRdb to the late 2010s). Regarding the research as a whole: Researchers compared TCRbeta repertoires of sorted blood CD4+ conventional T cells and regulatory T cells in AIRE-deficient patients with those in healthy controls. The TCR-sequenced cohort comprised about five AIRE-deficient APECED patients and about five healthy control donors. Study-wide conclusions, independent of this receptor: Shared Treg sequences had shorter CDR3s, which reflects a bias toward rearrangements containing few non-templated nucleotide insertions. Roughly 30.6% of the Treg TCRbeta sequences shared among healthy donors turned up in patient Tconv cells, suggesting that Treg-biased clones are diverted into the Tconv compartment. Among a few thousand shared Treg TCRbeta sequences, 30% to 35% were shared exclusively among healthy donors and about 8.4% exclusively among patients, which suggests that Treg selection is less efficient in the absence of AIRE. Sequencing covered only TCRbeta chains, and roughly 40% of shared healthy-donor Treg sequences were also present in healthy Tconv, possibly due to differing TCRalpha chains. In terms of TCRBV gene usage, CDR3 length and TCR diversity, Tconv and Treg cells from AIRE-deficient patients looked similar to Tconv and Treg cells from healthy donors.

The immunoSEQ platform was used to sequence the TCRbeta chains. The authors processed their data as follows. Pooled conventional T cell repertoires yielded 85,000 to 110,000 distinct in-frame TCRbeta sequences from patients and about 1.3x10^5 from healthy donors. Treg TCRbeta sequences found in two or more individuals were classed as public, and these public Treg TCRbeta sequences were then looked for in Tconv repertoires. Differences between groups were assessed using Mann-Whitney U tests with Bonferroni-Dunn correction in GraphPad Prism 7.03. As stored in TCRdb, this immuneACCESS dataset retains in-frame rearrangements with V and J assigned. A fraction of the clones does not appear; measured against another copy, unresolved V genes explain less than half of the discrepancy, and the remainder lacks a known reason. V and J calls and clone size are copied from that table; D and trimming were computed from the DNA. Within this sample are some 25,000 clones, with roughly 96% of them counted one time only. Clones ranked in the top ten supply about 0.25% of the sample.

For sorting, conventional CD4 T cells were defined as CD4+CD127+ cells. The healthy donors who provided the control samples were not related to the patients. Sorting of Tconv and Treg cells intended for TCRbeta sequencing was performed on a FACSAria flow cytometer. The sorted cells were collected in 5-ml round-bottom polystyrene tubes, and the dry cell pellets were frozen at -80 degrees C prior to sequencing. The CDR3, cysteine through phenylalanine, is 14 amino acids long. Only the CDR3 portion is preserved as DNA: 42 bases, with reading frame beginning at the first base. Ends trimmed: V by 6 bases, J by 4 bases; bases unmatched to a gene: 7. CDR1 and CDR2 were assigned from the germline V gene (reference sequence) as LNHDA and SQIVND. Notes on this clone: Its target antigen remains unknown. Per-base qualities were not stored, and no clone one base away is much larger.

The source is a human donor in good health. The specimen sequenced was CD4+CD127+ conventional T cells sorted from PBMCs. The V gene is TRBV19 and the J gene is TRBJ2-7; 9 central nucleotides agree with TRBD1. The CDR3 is CASSRTGGLYEQYF. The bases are TGTGCCAGTAGCAGAACAGGGGGCTTATACGAGCAGTACTTC.